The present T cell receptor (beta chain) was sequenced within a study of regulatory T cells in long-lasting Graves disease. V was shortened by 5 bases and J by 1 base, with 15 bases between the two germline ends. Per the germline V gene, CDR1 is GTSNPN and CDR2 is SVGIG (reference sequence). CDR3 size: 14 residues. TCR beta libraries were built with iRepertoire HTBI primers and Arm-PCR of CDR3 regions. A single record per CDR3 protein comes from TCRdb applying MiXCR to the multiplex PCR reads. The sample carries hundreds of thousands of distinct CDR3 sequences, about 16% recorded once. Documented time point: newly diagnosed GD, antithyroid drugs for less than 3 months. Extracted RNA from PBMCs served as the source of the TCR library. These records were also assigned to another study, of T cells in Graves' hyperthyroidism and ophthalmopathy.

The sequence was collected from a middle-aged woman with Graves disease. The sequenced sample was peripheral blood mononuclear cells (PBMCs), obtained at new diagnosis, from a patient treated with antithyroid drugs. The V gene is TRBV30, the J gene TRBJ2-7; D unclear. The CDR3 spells CAWDDDTKSYEQYF. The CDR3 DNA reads TGTGCCTGGGACGACGACACGAAATCCTACGAGCAGTACTTC.